The 31 T cell receptor beta chains given below trace back to one sample, sequenced in a study of T cell changes during pregnancy in multiple sclerosis. Profiled with immunoSEQ multiplex PCR; TCRdb holds only in-frame clones, not every one. This sample has roughly 120,000 clones, with approximately 90% found just once. The sample consisted of peripheral blood, taken in the third trimester of pregnancy. All receptors come from a female donor with multiple sclerosis, enrolled in a pregnancy study.

The chain uses TRBV6-1 and TRBJ1-5; the D gene is possibly TRBD1 (5 bases). The ends were cut back, 5 bases at V and 6 bases at J, with 14 bases in the middle. Germline CDR1 reads MNHNS; CDR2 reads SASEGT. The CDR3 sequence is 14 residues long. The CDR3 region is CASSQGVGSQPQHF. The CDR3, as DNA: TGTGCCAGCAGTCAAGGGGTAGGGAGTCAGCCCCAGCATTTT.

The chain employs TRBV18 and TRBJ2-7, with D possibly matching TRBD2 (5 bases). V was cut by 4 bases and J by 5 bases, with 24 bases left in between. CDR1 KGHSH and CDR2 LQKENI come from the germline V gene. The CDR3 extends over 17 amino acids. CDR3 DNA: TGTGCCAGCTCACAATTTCGAGGGCCCCAGAAGGCTAACGAGCAGTACTTC. This codes for CASSQFRGPQKANEQYF.

The V gene is TRBV6-6, the J gene TRBJ2-5, with 11 bases identical to TRBD2. Germline V CDR1 and CDR2: MNHNY, SVGAGI (reference sequence). With V trimmed by 5 bases and J by 0 bases, 5 bases remained unmatched. This CDR3 has 16 amino acids. CDR3 sequence (DNA): TGTGCCAGCAGTCACCGGACTAGCGGGTACCAAGAGACCCAGTACTTC. This encodes CASSHRTSGYQETQYF.

This chain links TRBV28 with TRBJ2-7; 8 nucleotides match TRBD2. V shed 2 bases and J 5 bases; nucleotides not matched to a gene: 17. The CDR3 extends over 18 amino acids. Germline V lookup: CDR1 MDHEN, CDR2 SYDVKM. DNA of the CDR3: TGTGCCAGCAGTTTAATCAACCAGCGGGAGTATGTAATCCACGAGCAGTACTTC. It yields the protein CASSLINQREYVIHEQYF.

The chain is built from TRBV27 and TRBJ1-2; possibly TRBD1 for D (6 bases). Germline V lookup: CDR1 MNHEY, CDR2 SMNVEV (reference sequence). Trimming removed 2 bases at V and 5 bases at J, with 24 bases between. The CDR3 loop spans 18 amino acids. CDR3: CASSLRGLGQHGGYGYTF. The CDR3 DNA follows: TGTGCCAGCAGTTTACGGGGTCTAGGACAGCATGGGGGATATGGCTACACCTTC.

This rearrangement joins TRBV30 to TRBJ1-1; D is ambiguous. Between the trimmed V and J ends, which lost 4 bases and 2 bases, there was a span of 5 bases. The CDR3 spans 11 residues. CDR1 is GTSNPN, CDR2 SVGIG, per germline (reference sequence). CDR3 region: CAWKANTEAFF. Written as DNA, the CDR3 is TGTGCCTGGAAAGCAAACACTGAAGCTTTCTTT.

The chain joins TRBV5-1 to TRBJ1-2; D possibly corresponds to TRBD1 (5 bases). CDR1 and CDR2 from the germline V gene are SGHRS and YFSETQ. The CDR3 runs 15 residues. The germline V and J ends were trimmed by 3 bases and 4 bases, with 16 bases remaining between them. The DNA for the CDR3 is TGCGCCAGCAGCTCCGGAGGGCAGGGCGGCTATGGCTACACCTTC. It specifies CASSSGGQGGYGYTF.

The J gene is TRBJ1-1, the V gene TRBV6-6; weak D call: TRBD1 (5 bases). Germline CDR1 MNHNY, CDR2 SVGAGI (reference sequence). The V end was cut by 5 bases, the J end by 5 bases, with 15 bases between. The CDR3 has 14 amino acids. The CDR3 reads CASSSSGTETEAFF. In DNA, the CDR3 is TGTGCCAGCAGTAGTAGCGGGACTGAGACTGAAGCTTTCTTT.

The rearrangement uses TRBV15 and TRBJ2-1; D is ambiguous. This CDR3 is 16 amino acids long. Deletions cut 6 bases from V and 7 bases from J, with 22 bases between. Germline loops: CDR1 LNHNV, CDR2 YYDKDF (reference sequence). The CDR3 reads CATRKVDAAVRNEQFF. The CDR3 DNA follows: TGTGCCACCAGGAAAGTAGATGCCGCGGTACGGAATGAGCAGTTCTTC. The variable domain in full, with the rest retrieved from reference TRBV15 and TRBJ2-1, is DAMVIQNPRYQVTQFGKPVTLSCSQTLNHNVMYWYQQKSSQAPKLLFHYYDKDFNNEADTPDNFQSRRPNTSFCFLDIRSPGLGDTAMYLCATRKVDAAVRNEQFFGPGTRLTVL.

CDR3 sequence (DNA): TGTGCCAGCTCCGACAGGCCCTATGGCTACACCTTC. The encoded protein is CASSDRPYGYTF. The chain joins TRBV27 to TRBJ1-2, with a weak D call TRBD1 (6 bases). This CDR3 contains 12 residues. Trimming removed 8 bases from V and 4 bases from J, with 11 bases in between. Germline V gene sequence: CDR1 MNHEY, CDR2 SMNVEV (reference sequence).

The rearrangement uses TRBV7-7 and TRBJ2-5; weak D call: TRBD1 (6 bases). Deletions cut 4 bases from V and 4 bases from J, with 13 bases between. The germline V gene encodes CDR1 SSHAT and CDR2 FNYEAQ (reference sequence). There are 14 residues in the CDR3. For the CDR3, the DNA is TGTGCCAGCAGCTCCCGGACAGAGGGAGAGACCCAGTACTTC. As protein: CASSSRTEGETQYF.

CDR3 bases: TGTGCCAGCAGCATCCCGGACAGGGGGATTTATCAGCCCCAGCATTTT. Translation gives CASSIPDRGIYQPQHF. This sequence joins TRBV7-2 and TRBJ1-5; 10 bases are a match to TRBD1. The CDR3 sequence is 16 residues long. With V trimmed by 5 bases and J by 5 bases, 9 bases remained unmatched. Germline CDR1 is SGHTA and CDR2 is FQGNSA.

The rearrangement joins TRBV7-9 to TRBJ2-1, with D tentatively TRBD1 (7 bases). The CDR3 extends over 14 amino acids. The V end was cut by 3 bases, the J end by 5 bases, with 11 bases between. Germline CDR1 SEHNR, CDR2 FQNEAQ (reference sequence). In DNA, the CDR3 is TGTGCCAGCAGCTTCAGGGGGGAGAACAATGAGCAGTTCTTC. Translated, it gives CASSFRGENNEQFF.

The chain uses TRBV28 and TRBJ2-5; TRBD2 is a possible D gene (5 bases). Between the trimmed V and J ends, which lost 9 bases and 6 bases, there was a span of 14 bases. CDR3 length: 12 residues. CDR1 is MDHEN and CDR2 is SYDVKM in the germline V gene. The CDR3 sequence: CASCGLLKTQYF. In DNA form, the CDR3 reads TGTGCCAGTTGCGGGTTATTGAAGACCCAGTACTTC.

Worth noting for this clone: One end of the junction fails to match germline, which may point to a read error. This sequence joins TRBV6-1 and TRBJ1-2, with 8 bases that match TRBD1. Germline lookup yields CDR1 MNHNS and CDR2 SASEGT. The length of the CDR3 is 15 residues. CDR3 nucleotides: TGTGTCAGCAGTGACTTGAGGACAGGGTACGATGGCTACACCTTC. This codes for CVSSDLRTGYDGYTF.

A single count supports this clone. The chain uses TRBV5-1 and TRBJ2-3, with 14 bases matching TRBD2. Losses at the gene ends were 3 bases for V and 0 bases for J; bases not matched to a gene: 9. The CDR3 extends over 19 amino acids. From germline, CDR1 is SGHRS and CDR2 YFSETQ. The CDR3: CASSSGLAGGKASTDTQYF. The CDR3, as DNA: TGCGCCAGCAGCTCCGGACTAGCGGGAGGAAAAGCTAGCACAGATACGCAGTATTTT. The full variable domain, its missing parts supplied by reference TRBV5-1 and TRBJ2-3, is KAGVTQTPRYLIKTRGQQVTLSCSPISGHRSVSWYQQTPGQGLQFLFEYFSETQRNKGNFPGRFSGRQFSNSRSEMNVSTLELGDSALYLCASSSGLAGGKASTDTQYFGPGTRLTVL.

The rearrangement links TRBV10-2 to TRBJ2-1; perhaps TRBD2 as D (5 bases). Trimming took off 6 bases at V and 2 bases at J, with 17 bases between the two ends. Germline V CDR1 and CDR2: WSHSY, SAAADI. The CDR3 contains 16 residues. The DNA for the CDR3 is TGCGCCAGCAGCGACGCGAGGGCGTCTACCTACAATGAGCAGTTCTTC. It yields the protein CASSDARASTYNEQFF.

The chain has TRBV28 and TRBJ2-7; TRBD2 is a possible D gene (5 bases). V dropped 2 bases and J dropped 0 bases, with 11 bases sitting between them. The CDR3 loop spans 15 amino acids. Per germline, CDR1 MDHEN and CDR2 SYDVKM. The CDR3 nucleotides are TGTGCCAGCAGTTTAGCGCGGGCCAGCTCCTACGAGCAGTACTTC. This codes for CASSLARASSYEQYF.

The chain employs TRBV7-6 and TRBJ1-3, with 7 bases identical to TRBD1. The CDR3 totals 17 residues. The germline gives CDR1 SGHVS, CDR2 FNYEAQ. The ends lost 5 bases at V and 2 bases at J; junction bases unmatched: 12. The CDR3, as DNA: TGTGCCAGCAGCCCGGCTGGGACAGCCCATCCTGGAAACACCATATATTTT. Translating gives CASSPAGTAHPGNTIYF.

This chain connects TRBV5-1 to TRBJ2-1; D gene uncertain. Germline V gene lookup returns CDR1 SGHRS and CDR2 YFSETQ. V was cut by 0 bases and J by 12 bases, with 19 bases left in between. This CDR3 region has 15 residues. CDR3 nucleotides: TGCGCCAGCAGCTTGGGGCCCCAGGTAACCACGCCGCAGTTCTTC. Translating it yields CASSLGPQVTTPQFF.

The CDR3: CASSQGVGGSYEQYF. The CDR3 DNA sequence: TGTGCCAGCAGTCAAGGGGTCGGGGGGTCCTACGAGCAGTACTTC. The chain links TRBV7-2 to TRBJ2-7; the match to TRBD2 covers 7 bases. The V gene end was trimmed by 6 bases and the J gene end by 1 base; junction bases not matched to a gene: 9. The germline gives CDR1 SGHTA, CDR2 FQGNSA. The CDR3 runs to 15 residues.

This chain uses TRBV7-8 with TRBJ2-7; TRBD2 is a possible D gene (5 bases). Germline-derived CDR1 and CDR2 are SGHVS and FQNEAQ. This CDR3 has 12 residues. Deletions cut 0 bases from V and 12 bases from J, with 12 bases between. CDR3 in DNA: TGTGCCAGCAGCTTAGCGCTTGGAGGTCGGTACTTC. This translates into CASSLALGGRYF.

This chain uses TRBV5-4 with TRBJ2-1; 9 nucleotides agree with TRBD1. The CDR3 extends over 15 amino acids. Germline loops: CDR1 SGHNT, CDR2 YYREEE (reference sequence). Losses at the gene ends were 0 bases for V and 9 bases for J; bases not matched to a gene: 7. CDR3 in DNA: TGTGCCAGCAGCTTGGTACGGGGACAGGGAGCTGAGCAGTTCTTC. This translates into CASSLVRGQGAEQFF.

The J gene is TRBJ1-5, the V gene TRBV27, with D possibly TRBD1 on 6 matching bases. CDR3 length equals 14 residues. Per the germline V gene, CDR1 is MNHEY and CDR2 is SMNVEV (reference sequence). V was cut by 2 bases and J by 9 bases, with 14 bases left in between. The CDR3 sequence: CASSLIQGFGPQHF. CDR3 nucleotides: TGTGCCAGCAGTTTAATTCAGGGGTTCGGGCCCCAGCATTTT.

The chain couples TRBV6-1 to TRBJ2-1, with 7 bases lining up with TRBD2. Germline loops: CDR1 MNHNS, CDR2 SASEGT. This CDR3 is 17 amino acids long. The ends lost 1 base at V and 7 bases at J; junction bases unmatched: 13. The CDR3 DNA reads as TGTGCCAGCAGTGAAGGGCTAGCGGACCCTCTAGGGAATGAGCAGTTCTTC. Translated: CASSEGLADPLGNEQFF.

The chain is built from TRBV5-6 and TRBJ2-1; 11 bases are a match to TRBD2. Per the germline V gene, CDR1 is SGHDT and CDR2 is YYEEEE. The CDR3 sequence is 14 residues long. Germline trimming cut 0 bases from V and 15 bases from J; bases unmatched to any gene: 8. The CDR3 DNA sequence: TGTGCCAGCAGCTTGGATCTCACTAGCGGGAGAGCGTTCTTC. Translating it yields CASSLDLTSGRAFF.

V is TRBV5-6 and J is TRBJ1-3; TRBD1 matches at 7 bases. Germline V CDR1 and CDR2: SGHDT, YYEEEE. Trimming at V came to 3 bases and at J to 2 bases, leaving 5 bases not matched to a gene. The CDR3 contains 15 residues. This chain's CDR3 is CASSWRGQPGNTIYF. The CDR3 DNA reads as TGTGCCAGCAGCTGGAGGGGACAGCCTGGAAACACCATATATTTT.

The chain employs TRBV5-5 and TRBJ1-2, with TRBD1 as a possible D gene (5 bases). V was shortened by 0 bases and J by 8 bases, with 14 bases between the two germline ends. This CDR3 spans 14 amino acids. The germline CDR1 and CDR2 sequences are SGHKS and YYEKEE (reference sequence). CDR3 coding DNA: TGTGCCAGCAGCTTGGTCAGGGCGGAATTAGGCTACACCTTC. Encoded protein: CASSLVRAELGYTF.

The chain has TRBV5-1 and TRBJ1-1, with TRBD1 as a possible D gene (6 bases). The V gene lost 4 bases and the J gene lost 1 base, with 17 bases spanning the gap. Germline CDR1 and CDR2: SGHRS and YFSETQ. The CDR3 runs to 16 residues. The CDR3 loop reads CASSPSIQGRNTEAFF. The CDR3 coding sequence is TGCGCCAGCAGCCCGAGTATACAGGGACGGAACACTGAAGCTTTCTTT.

The V and J genes are TRBV5-6 and TRBJ1-2; no reliable D call. CDR1 and CDR2 from the germline V gene are SGHDT and YYEEEE. V shed 3 bases and J shed 4 bases, with 7 bases lying between them. This CDR3 region has 12 residues. In DNA form, the CDR3 reads TGTGCCAGCAGCTCAAGCCCCTATGGCTACACCTTC. This encodes CASSSSPYGYTF.

This clone appeared a few times. The CDR3 coding sequence is TGCGCCAGCAGCTTTACCGGGGAACTGAACACTGAAGCTTTCTTT. Protein sequence: CASSFTGELNTEAFF. The chain carries TRBV5-1 and TRBJ1-1; D unresolved. The germline gives CDR1 SGHRS, CDR2 YFSETQ. Trimming stripped 2 bases from V and 0 bases from J, with 11 bases between. The CDR3 length is 15 residues.